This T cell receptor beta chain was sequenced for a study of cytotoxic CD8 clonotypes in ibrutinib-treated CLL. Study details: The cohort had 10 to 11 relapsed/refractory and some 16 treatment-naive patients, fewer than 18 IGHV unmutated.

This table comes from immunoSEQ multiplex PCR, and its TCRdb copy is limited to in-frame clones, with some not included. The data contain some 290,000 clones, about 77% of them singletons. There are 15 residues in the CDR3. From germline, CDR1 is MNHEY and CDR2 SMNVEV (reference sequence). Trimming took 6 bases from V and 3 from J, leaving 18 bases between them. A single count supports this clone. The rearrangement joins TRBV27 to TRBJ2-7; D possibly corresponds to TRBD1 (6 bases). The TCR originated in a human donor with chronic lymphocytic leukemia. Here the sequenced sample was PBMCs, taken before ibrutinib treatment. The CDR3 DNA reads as TGTGCCAGCAGCCAGTTTACTGGACAGTTCTACGAGCAGTACTTC. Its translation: CASSQFTGQFYEQYF.